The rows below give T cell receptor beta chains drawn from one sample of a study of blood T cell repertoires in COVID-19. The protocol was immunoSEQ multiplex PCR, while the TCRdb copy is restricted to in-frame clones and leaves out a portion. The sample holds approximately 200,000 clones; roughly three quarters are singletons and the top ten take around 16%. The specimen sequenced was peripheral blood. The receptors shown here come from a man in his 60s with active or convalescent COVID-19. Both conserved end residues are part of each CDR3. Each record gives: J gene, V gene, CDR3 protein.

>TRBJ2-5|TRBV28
CASSLTSGRAVRSGETQYF
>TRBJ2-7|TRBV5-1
CASSLAAGGAYEQYF
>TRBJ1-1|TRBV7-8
CASSHPGNTEAFF
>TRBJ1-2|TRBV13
CASSPRTPNYGYTF
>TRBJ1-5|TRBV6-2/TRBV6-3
CASSYSTGALNQPQHF
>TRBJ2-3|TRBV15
CATSLGTSGRWGDTQYF
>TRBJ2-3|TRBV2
CASSPPYTDTQYF
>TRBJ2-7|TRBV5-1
CASSPGTANEQYF
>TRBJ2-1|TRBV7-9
CASTSPGTDNEQFF
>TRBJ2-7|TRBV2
CASTTGDSYEQYF
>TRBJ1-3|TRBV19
CASSIGGGNTIYF